Listed here is a single T cell receptor beta chain. What it binds is not known. The record originates from a study of Graves' ophthalmopathy and Graves' hyperthyroidism. Findings of the study overall: This model predicted ophthalmopathy progression (sensitivity roughly 64%, specificity about 72%).

From RNA, the CDR3 regions of TCR beta chains were amplified and sequenced. RT-PCR was first run with HTBI primers, then multiplex PCR in a second round. TCRdb passed the multiplex PCR reads through MiXCR, listing each CDR3 protein once. The table includes about 620,000 distinct CDR3 sequences, about a fifth detected once. Hyperthyroidism cases were recent diagnoses of under 2 months' duration in people aged 18 to 65. Exclusion applied to patients with other autoimmune diseases, uncontrolled infections, pregnancy or lactation. J was trimmed by 8 bases and V by 3 bases; bases with no gene match: 11. The CDR3 runs 16 residues.

The clonotype comes from a young woman with stable Graves' hyperthyroidism. Some clones in this sample may be carry-over from other donors' samples. This chain joins TRBV12-3 or TRBV12-4 and TRBJ1-5, with 9 bases aligning to TRBD1. The specimen sequenced was peripheral blood. The CDR3 region is CASSFRTGARGEPQHF. As DNA, the CDR3 is TGTGCCAGCAGTTTCCGGACAGGGGCTCGCGGTGAGCCCCAGCATTTT.